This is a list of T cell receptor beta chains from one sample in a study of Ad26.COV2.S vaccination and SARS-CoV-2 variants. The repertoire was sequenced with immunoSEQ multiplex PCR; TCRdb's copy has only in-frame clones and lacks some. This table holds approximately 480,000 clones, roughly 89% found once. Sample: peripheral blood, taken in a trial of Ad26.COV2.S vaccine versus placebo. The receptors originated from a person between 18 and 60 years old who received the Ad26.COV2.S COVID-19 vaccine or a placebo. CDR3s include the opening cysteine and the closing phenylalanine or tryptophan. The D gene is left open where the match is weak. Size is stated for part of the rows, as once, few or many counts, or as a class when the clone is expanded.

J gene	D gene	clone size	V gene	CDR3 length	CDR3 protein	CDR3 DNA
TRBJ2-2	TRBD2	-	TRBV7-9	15	CASSRGTSATGELFF	TGTGCCAGCAGCCGGGGGACTAGCGCCACCGGGGAGCTGTTTTTT
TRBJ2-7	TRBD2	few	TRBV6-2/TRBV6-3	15	CASSLELAGVSEQYF	TGTGCCAGCAGCCTAGAGCTAGCGGGAGTATCCGAGCAGTACTTC
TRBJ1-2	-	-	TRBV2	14	CASSEATGNYGYTF	TGTGCCAGCAGTGAAGCTACGGGAAACTATGGCTACACCTTC
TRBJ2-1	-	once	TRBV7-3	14	CASSSWDGNNEQFF	TGTGCCAGCAGCTCCTGGGACGGTAACAATGAGCAGTTCTTC
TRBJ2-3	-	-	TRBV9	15	CASSVATLGRDTQYF	TGTGCCAGCAGCGTAGCTACCCTAGGGCGAGATACGCAGTATTTT
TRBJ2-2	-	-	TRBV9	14	CASSVVSNTGELFF	TGTGCCAGCAGCGTAGTCAGTAACACCGGGGAGCTGTTTTTT
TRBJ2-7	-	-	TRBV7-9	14	CASSPQTGTYEQYF	TGTGCCAGCAGCCCGCAGACAGGCACCTACGAGCAGTACTTC
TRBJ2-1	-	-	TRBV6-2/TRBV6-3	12	CASSLLTEGLLF	TGTGCCAGCAGTCTCCTGACAGAGGGGTTGCTCTTC
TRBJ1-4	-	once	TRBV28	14	CASSPLWAGEKLFF	TGTGCCAGCAGCCCTCTTTGGGCTGGTGAAAAACTGTTTTTT
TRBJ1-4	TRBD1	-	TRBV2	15	CASRRQGATNEKLFF	TGTGCCAGCAGACGACAGGGGGCAACTAATGAAAAACTGTTTTTT
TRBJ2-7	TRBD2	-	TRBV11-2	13	CASSGGRAHEQYF	TGTGCCAGCAGCGGCGGGAGGGCCCACGAGCAGTACTTC
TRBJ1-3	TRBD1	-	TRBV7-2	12	CASSRDSYTIYF	TGTGCCAGCAGCCGGGACAGCTACACCATATATTTT
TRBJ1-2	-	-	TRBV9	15	CASSVGKGQGMGYTF	TGTGCCAGCAGCGTAGGGAAGGGTCAGGGCATGGGCTACACCTTC
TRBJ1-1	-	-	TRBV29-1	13	CSVEGRLNTEAFF	TGCAGCGTGGAGGGACGGTTGAACACTGAAGCTTTCTTT